This T cell receptor beta chain was captured in a study of Ad26.COV2.S vaccination and SARS-CoV-2 variants. Study context: Donor was one of the participants in the Ad26.COV2.S arm of the COV1001 trial. Study results and limitations: Researchers cautioned that TCR breadth and depth analyses may have underestimated total T cell responses.

Turning to this clone: As yet, its antigen is unknown.

The sample's treatment: 15 to 20 received Ad26.COV2.S at low or high dose, single or two shots; roughly 5 received placebo; per-sample allocation not given. Each sample was drawn 63 days after the first injection (of vaccine or placebo). This vaccine is an Ad26 vector that expresses the Wuhan-strain SARS-CoV-2 spike. Using immunoSEQ multiplex PCR, the repertoire was profiled, and TCRdb retains in-frame clones only, with some absent. Counted here are roughly 270,000 clones, 70% to 90% occurring once; the ten biggest clones make up about 3.5%. Germline CDR1 LNHDA, CDR2 SQIVND (reference sequence). The CDR3 is 13 residues long. Between the trimmed V and J ends, which lost 2 bases and 1 base, there was a span of 5 bases.

Sequenced material: peripheral blood, taken in a trial of Ad26.COV2.S vaccine versus placebo. The clonotype comes from a person between 18 and 59 years old who received the Ad26.COV2.S COVID-19 vaccine or a placebo. V gene TRBV19 combines with J gene TRBJ1-1, with no clear D. CDR3 sequence reads: CASSIQTNTEAFF. The CDR3 DNA follows: TGTGCCAGTAGTATACAGACGAACACTGAAGCTTTCTTT.